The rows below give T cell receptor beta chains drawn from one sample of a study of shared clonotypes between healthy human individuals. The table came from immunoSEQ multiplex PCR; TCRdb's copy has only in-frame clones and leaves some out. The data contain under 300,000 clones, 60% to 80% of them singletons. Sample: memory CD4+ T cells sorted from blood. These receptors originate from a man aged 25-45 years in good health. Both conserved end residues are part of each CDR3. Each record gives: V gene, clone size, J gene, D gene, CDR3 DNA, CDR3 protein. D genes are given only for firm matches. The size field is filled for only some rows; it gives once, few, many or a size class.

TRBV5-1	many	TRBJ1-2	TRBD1	TGCGCCAGCAGCGCCGGGACAGGGAAGGCATATGGCTACACCTTC	CASSAGTGKAYGYTF
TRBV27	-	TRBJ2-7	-	TGTGCCAGCAGTTTTGCAGGGCGGACCTACGAGCAGTACTTC	CASSFAGRTYEQYF
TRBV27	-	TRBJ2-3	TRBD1	TGTGCCAGCAGTCTCACGGGGACAGACTCCAGCACAGATACGCAGTATTTT	CASSLTGTDSSTDTQYF
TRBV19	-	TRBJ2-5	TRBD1	TGTGCCAGTAGTAGAGGACAGGGGATGTCCCAGTACTTC	CASSRGQGMSQYF
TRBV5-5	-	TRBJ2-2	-	TGTGCCAGCAGAAGGGACTCCTTGAACACCGGGGAGCTGTTTTTT	CASRRDSLNTGELFF
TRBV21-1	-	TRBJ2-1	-	TGTGCCAGCCTCGCTCTGGTAGGACTAGCGGGAGGGCCTAGAGATGAGCAGTTCTTC	CASLALVGLAGGPRDEQFF
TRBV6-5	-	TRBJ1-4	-	TGTGCCAGCAGGGGGCCGGTCACTAATGAAAAACTGTTTTTT	CASRGPVTNEKLFF
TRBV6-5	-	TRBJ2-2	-	TGTGCCAGCGCGCTAGCGAGGTACACCGGGGAGCTGTTTTTT	CASALARYTGELFF
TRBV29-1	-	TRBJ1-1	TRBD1	TGCAGCGTTGCAAATTCGCGGGACAGGGTACTTACTGAAGCTTTCTTT	CSVANSRDRVLTEAFF
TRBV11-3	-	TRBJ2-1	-	TGTGCCAGCAGCTTCCCTGGGGACAATGAGCAGTTCTTC	CASSFPGDNEQFF
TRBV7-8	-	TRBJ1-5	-	TGTGCCAGCAGCACCTGGGGGGTAACTCAGCCCCAGCATTTT	CASSTWGVTQPQHF
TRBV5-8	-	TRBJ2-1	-	TGTGCCAGCAGTGGGGCGAATGAGCAGTTCTTC	CASSGANEQFF
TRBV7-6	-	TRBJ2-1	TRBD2	TGTGCCAGCAGCGCCCGACTAGCGGGTGAGCAGTTCTTC	CASSARLAGEQFF
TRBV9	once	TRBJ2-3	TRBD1	TGTGCCAGCAGCCGTCTTGAGGGGGCACGAGATACGCAGTATTTT	CASSRLEGARDTQYF
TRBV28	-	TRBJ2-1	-	TGTGCCAGCAGTTTACGCCGACAGTGGGTCTCCTACAATGAGCAGTTCTTC	CASSLRRQWVSYNEQFF
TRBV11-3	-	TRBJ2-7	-	TGTGCCAGCAGCTTACGGGGTACCTACGAGCAGTACTTC	CASSLRGTYEQYF
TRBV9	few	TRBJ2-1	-	TGTGCCAGCAGCGTAGTAACTAGTCAGGGTGAGCAGTTCTTC	CASSVVTSQGEQFF
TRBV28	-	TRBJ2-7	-	TGTGCCAGCAGGGTGGGGGGCTCTTCGTACGAGCAGTACTTC	CASRVGGSSYEQYF
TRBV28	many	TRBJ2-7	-	TGTGCCAGCAGTCCCCCGTTCTTTGCAAGGGGAAGGGTTGAGCAGTACTTC	CASSPPFFARGRVEQYF
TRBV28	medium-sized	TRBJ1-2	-	TGTGCCAGCAGCCCTAACTTGCCGAACTATGGCTACACCTTC	CASSPNLPNYGYTF
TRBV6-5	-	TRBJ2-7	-	TGTGCCAGCAGTTCCCCTTGGACGGGTCCCTACGAGCAGTACTTC	CASSSPWTGPYEQYF
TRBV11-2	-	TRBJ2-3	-	TGTGCCAGCAGCTATAGCGGAGGCACAGATACGCAGTATTTT	CASSYSGGTDTQYF
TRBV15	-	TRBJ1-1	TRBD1	TGTGCCACCAGCCGAGACAGGGCTTCCACTGAAGCTTTCTTT	CATSRDRASTEAFF
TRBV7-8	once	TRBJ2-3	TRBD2	TGTGCCAGCAGCCTCAGCGGGAGGGAGGGGGGTACGCAGTATTTT	CASSLSGREGGTQYF
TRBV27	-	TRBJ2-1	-	TGTGCCAGCAGTTTATTTCTAGTGGGATCCTACAATGAGCAGTTCTTC	CASSLFLVGSYNEQFF
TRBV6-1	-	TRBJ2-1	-	TGTGCCAGCAGTGAAGGCCCTCCTGGGATGGCAGGGTGGAATGAGCAGTTCTTC	CASSEGPPGMAGWNEQFF
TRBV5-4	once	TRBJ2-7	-	TGTGCCAGCAGCCCGGGTGGAGGGGGCTACGAGCAGTACTTC	CASSPGGGGYEQYF
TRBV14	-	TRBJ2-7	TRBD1	TGTGCCAGCAGCCCCTCTCGTGGGACAGTTTCCTACGAGCAGTACTTC	CASSPSRGTVSYEQYF